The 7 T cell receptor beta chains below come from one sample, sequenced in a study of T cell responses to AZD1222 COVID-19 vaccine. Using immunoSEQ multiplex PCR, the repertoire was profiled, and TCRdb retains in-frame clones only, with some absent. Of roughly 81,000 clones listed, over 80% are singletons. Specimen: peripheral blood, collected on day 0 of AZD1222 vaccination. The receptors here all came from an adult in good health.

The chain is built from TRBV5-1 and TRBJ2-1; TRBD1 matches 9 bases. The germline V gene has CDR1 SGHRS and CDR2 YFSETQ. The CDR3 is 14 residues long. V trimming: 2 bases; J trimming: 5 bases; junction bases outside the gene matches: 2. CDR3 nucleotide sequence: TGCGCCAGCAGCTTCCGGGACAGGGACAATGAGCAGTTCTTC. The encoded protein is CASSFRDRDNEQFF.

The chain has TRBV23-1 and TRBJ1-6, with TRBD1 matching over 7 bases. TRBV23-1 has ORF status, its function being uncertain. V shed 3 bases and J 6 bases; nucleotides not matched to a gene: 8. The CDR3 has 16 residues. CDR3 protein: CASSHSGQDINSPLHF. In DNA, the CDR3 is TGCGCCAGCAGTCACTCAGGACAGGACATTAATTCACCCCTCCACTTT.

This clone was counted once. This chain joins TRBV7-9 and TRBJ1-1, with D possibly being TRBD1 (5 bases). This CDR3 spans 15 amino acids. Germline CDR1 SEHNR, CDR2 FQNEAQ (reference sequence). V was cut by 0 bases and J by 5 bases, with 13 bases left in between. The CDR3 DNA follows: TGTGCCAGCAGCTTAGCTTTAACGGGGGGGACTGAAGCTTTCTTT. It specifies CASSLALTGGTEAFF.

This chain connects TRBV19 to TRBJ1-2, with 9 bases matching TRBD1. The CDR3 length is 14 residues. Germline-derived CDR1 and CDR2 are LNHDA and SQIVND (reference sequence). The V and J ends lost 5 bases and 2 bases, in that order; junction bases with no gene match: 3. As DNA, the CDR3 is TGTGCCAGTAGTTCCGGGACAGGGAACTATGGCTACACCTTC. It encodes CASSSGTGNYGYTF. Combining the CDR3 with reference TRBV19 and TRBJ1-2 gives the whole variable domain DGGITQSPKYLFRKEGQNVTLSCEQNLNHDAMYWYRQDPGQGLRLIYYSQIVNDFQKGDIAEGYSVSREKKESFPLTVTSAQKNPTAFYLCASSSGTGNYGYTFGSGTRLTVV.

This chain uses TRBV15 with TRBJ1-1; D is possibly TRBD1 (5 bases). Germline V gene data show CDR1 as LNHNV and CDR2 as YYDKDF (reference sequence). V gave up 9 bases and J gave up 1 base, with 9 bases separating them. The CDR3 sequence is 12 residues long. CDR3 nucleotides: TGTGCCACGCAGGGAGAGAACACTGAAGCTTTCTTT. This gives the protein CATQGENTEAFF. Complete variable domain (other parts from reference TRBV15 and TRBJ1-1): DAMVIQNPRYQVTQFGKPVTLSCSQTLNHNVMYWYQQKSSQAPKLLFHYYDKDFNNEADTPDNFQSRRPNTSFCFLDIRSPGLGDTAMYLCATQGENTEAFFGQGTRLTVV.

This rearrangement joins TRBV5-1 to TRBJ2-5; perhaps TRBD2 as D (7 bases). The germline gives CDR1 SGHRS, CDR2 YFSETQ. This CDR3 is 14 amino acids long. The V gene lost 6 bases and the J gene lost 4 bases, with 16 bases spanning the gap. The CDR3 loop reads CASNPRGAGETQYF. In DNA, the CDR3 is TGCGCCAGCAACCCCCGGGGGGCTGGAGAGACCCAGTACTTC.

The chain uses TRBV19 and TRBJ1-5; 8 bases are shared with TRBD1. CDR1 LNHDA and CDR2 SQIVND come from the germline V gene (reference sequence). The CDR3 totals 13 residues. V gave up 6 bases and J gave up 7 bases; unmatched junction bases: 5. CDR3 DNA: TGTGCCAGTAGCGGACAGGGTAGGCAGCCCCAGCATTTT. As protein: CASSGQGRQPQHF.